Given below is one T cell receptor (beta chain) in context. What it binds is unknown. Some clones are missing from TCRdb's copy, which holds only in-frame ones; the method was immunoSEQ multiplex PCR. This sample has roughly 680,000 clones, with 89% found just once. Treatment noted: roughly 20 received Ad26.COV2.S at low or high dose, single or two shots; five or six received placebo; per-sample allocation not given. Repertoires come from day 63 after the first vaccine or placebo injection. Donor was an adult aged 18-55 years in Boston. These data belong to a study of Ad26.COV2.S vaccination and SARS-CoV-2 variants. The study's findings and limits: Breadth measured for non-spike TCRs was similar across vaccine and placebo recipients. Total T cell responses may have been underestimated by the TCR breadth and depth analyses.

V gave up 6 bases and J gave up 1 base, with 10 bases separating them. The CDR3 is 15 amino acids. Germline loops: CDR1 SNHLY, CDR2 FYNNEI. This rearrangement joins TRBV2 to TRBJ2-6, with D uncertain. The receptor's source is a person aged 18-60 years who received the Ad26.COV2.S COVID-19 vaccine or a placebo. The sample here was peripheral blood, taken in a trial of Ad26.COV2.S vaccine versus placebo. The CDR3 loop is CASREIDSGANVLTF. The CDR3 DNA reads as TGTGCCAGCAGAGAGATAGATTCTGGGGCCAACGTCCTGACTTTC. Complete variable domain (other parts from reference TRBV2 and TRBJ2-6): EPEVTQTPSHQVTQMGQEVILRCVPISNHLYFYWYRQILGQKVEFLVSFYNNEISEKSEIFDDQFSVERPDGSNFTLKIRSTKLEDSAMYFCASREIDSGANVLTFGAGSRLTVL.